This is a list of T cell receptor beta chains from one sample in a study of blood T cell repertoires in COVID-19. TCRdb's copy holds only in-frame clones and misses some; the assay was immunoSEQ multiplex PCR. Counted here are fewer than 250,000 clones, 88% occurring once; the ten biggest clones make up approximately 4%. The sequenced sample consisted of peripheral blood. The receptors derive from a human donor in a cohort sampled during active COVID-19. The CDR3 runs from the conserved cysteine through the conserved F or W. A D gene is named only where the DNA matches it firmly. Part of the rows lack a size; the others show once, few, many or a class for expanded clones.

d_call: -; clone_size: -; v_call: TRBV6-1; j_call: TRBJ1-6; cdr3_nt: TGTGCCAGCAGTGAACTTTCACCCCTCCACTTT; cdr3_aa: CASSELSPLHF
d_call: -; clone_size: -; v_call: TRBV3-1/TRBV3-2; j_call: TRBJ1-5; cdr3_nt: TGTGCCAGCAGCCAAGCAGGAGGGAATCAGCCCCAGCATTTT; cdr3_aa: CASSQAGGNQPQHF
d_call: -; clone_size: once; v_call: TRBV3-1/TRBV3-2; j_call: TRBJ2-7; cdr3_nt: TGTGCCAGCAGCCCTCGACTAGCCTACGAGCAGTACTTC; cdr3_aa: CASSPRLAYEQYF
d_call: -; clone_size: -; v_call: TRBV9; j_call: TRBJ2-5; cdr3_nt: TGTGCCAGCAGCGTAACAGGTATCCAAGAGACCCAGTACTTC; cdr3_aa: CASSVTGIQETQYF
d_call: -; clone_size: -; v_call: TRBV30; j_call: TRBJ1-1; cdr3_nt: TGTGCCTGGACCCATTATGCCAACTACCGACCTGAAGCTTTCTTT; cdr3_aa: CAWTHYANYRPEAFF
d_call: -; clone_size: few; v_call: TRBV27; j_call: TRBJ1-5; cdr3_nt: TGTGCCAGCTCTCCGTTTGAGGGCAATCAGCCCCAGCATTTT; cdr3_aa: CASSPFEGNQPQHF
d_call: -; clone_size: once; v_call: TRBV6-5; j_call: TRBJ1-3; cdr3_nt: TGTGCCAGCTCTCGCGACTCCTCTGGAAACACCATATATTTT; cdr3_aa: CASSRDSSGNTIYF
d_call: TRBD2; clone_size: -; v_call: TRBV2; j_call: TRBJ2-1; cdr3_nt: TGTGCCAGCAGGATCTCACTTCCGGGACTAGCGGGAGTTGAGCAGTTCTTC; cdr3_aa: CASRISLPGLAGVEQFF
d_call: TRBD1; clone_size: -; v_call: TRBV4-3; j_call: TRBJ1-1; cdr3_nt: TGCGCCAGCAGCCAAGTTGACAGGGGCACTGAAGCTTTCTTT; cdr3_aa: CASSQVDRGTEAFF
d_call: TRBD2; clone_size: -; v_call: TRBV5-6; j_call: TRBJ2-1; cdr3_nt: TGTGCCAGCAGCTTTGGTGGGACTAGCGGGAGCTCCTACAATGAGCAGTTCTTC; cdr3_aa: CASSFGGTSGSSYNEQFF
d_call: -; clone_size: -; v_call: TRBV5-1; j_call: TRBJ1-4; cdr3_nt: TGCGCCAGCAGCTTGGGCGGGACAACTAATGAAAAACTGTTTTTT; cdr3_aa: CASSLGGTTNEKLFF
d_call: -; clone_size: -; v_call: TRBV5-6; j_call: TRBJ2-3; cdr3_nt: TGTGCCAGCAGCTCAGATTGGAGGCTAAGCACAGATACGCAGTATTTT; cdr3_aa: CASSSDWRLSTDTQYF
d_call: TRBD1; clone_size: -; v_call: TRBV9; j_call: TRBJ2-2; cdr3_nt: TGTGCCAGCAGCGGGAGGACAGGGGCGACCGGGGAGCTGTTTTTT; cdr3_aa: CASSGRTGATGELFF
d_call: -; clone_size: -; v_call: TRBV30; j_call: TRBJ1-1; cdr3_nt: TGTGCCTGGAGTCCCGGACTGCCGAACACTGAAGCTTTCTTT; cdr3_aa: CAWSPGLPNTEAFF
d_call: -; clone_size: -; v_call: TRBV3-1/TRBV3-2; j_call: TRBJ2-7; cdr3_nt: TGTGCCAGCAGCAGCACACGACAGTCCTACGAGCAGTACTTC; cdr3_aa: CASSSTRQSYEQYF
d_call: -; clone_size: few; v_call: TRBV19; j_call: TRBJ1-5; cdr3_nt: TGTGCCAGTAGTATAGGCGGACAGCCCCAGCATTTT; cdr3_aa: CASSIGGQPQHF
d_call: TRBD1; clone_size: -; v_call: TRBV19; j_call: TRBJ2-5; cdr3_nt: TGTGCCAGCACGACAGGGGTGCGGGAGACCCAGTACTTC; cdr3_aa: CASTTGVRETQYF
d_call: -; clone_size: -; v_call: TRBV10-2; j_call: TRBJ2-7; cdr3_nt: TGCGCCAGCAGGGATACAGGGCGGCGGTACGAGCAGTACTTC; cdr3_aa: CASRDTGRRYEQYF
d_call: -; clone_size: -; v_call: TRBV5-4; j_call: TRBJ2-7; cdr3_nt: TGTGCCAGCAGCTACGACAGTCGCGAGCAGTACTTC; cdr3_aa: CASSYDSREQYF
d_call: TRBD2; clone_size: -; v_call: TRBV5-1; j_call: TRBJ2-3; cdr3_nt: TGCGCCAGCAGCCCAGCGGGAGGAACAGATACGCAGTATTTT; cdr3_aa: CASSPAGGTDTQYF
d_call: -; clone_size: once; v_call: TRBV5-1; j_call: TRBJ1-4; cdr3_nt: TGCGCCAGCCGCTTTGGTTGGGGGACAAATGAAAAACTGTTTTTT; cdr3_aa: CASRFGWGTNEKLFF
d_call: TRBD1; clone_size: once; v_call: TRBV12-5; j_call: TRBJ2-2; cdr3_nt: TGTGCTAGTGGTCCCGGACAGGGGGACACCGGGGAGCTGTTTTTT; cdr3_aa: CASGPGQGDTGELFF
d_call: -; clone_size: -; v_call: TRBV28; j_call: TRBJ1-5; cdr3_nt: TGTGCCAGCACCTTAGCGAGAAATCAGCCCCAGCATTTT; cdr3_aa: CASTLARNQPQHF
d_call: TRBD2; clone_size: once; v_call: TRBV4-2; j_call: TRBJ2-7; cdr3_nt: TGTGCCAGCAGCCAGGGGACTAGCGGGAGTATATACGAGCAGTACTTC; cdr3_aa: CASSQGTSGSIYEQYF
d_call: TRBD2; clone_size: -; v_call: TRBV19; j_call: TRBJ2-1; cdr3_nt: TGTGCCAGTAGGAGCCTAGCGGGAGATGAGCAGTTCTTC; cdr3_aa: CASRSLAGDEQFF
d_call: -; clone_size: -; v_call: TRBV30; j_call: TRBJ1-2; cdr3_nt: TGTGCCTGGAGCCGACAGGTTTATGGCTACACCTTC; cdr3_aa: CAWSRQVYGYTF
d_call: TRBD2; clone_size: -; v_call: TRBV5-6; j_call: TRBJ2-2; cdr3_nt: TGTGCCAGCAGCTTGCGCACTAGCGGGAGGGACACCGGGGAGCTGTTTTTT; cdr3_aa: CASSLRTSGRDTGELFF
d_call: TRBD2; clone_size: -; v_call: TRBV27; j_call: TRBJ2-1; cdr3_nt: TGTGCCAGCAGGGGAGCGGGAGAAGTTGAGCAGTTCTTC; cdr3_aa: CASRGAGEVEQFF
d_call: -; clone_size: -; v_call: TRBV2; j_call: TRBJ1-2; cdr3_nt: TGTGCCAGCAGTGAAACCCAGGGGCTGGATGGCTACACCTTC; cdr3_aa: CASSETQGLDGYTF
d_call: -; clone_size: -; v_call: TRBV4-1; j_call: TRBJ2-3; cdr3_nt: TGCGCCAGCAGCCACGCGGGAAGCACAGATACGCAGTATTTT; cdr3_aa: CASSHAGSTDTQYF
d_call: -; clone_size: -; v_call: TRBV20-1; j_call: TRBJ2-1; cdr3_nt: TGCAGTGCTAGTCGAACGACTAGGGATGAGCAGTTCTTC; cdr3_aa: CSASRTTRDEQFF
d_call: TRBD2; clone_size: -; v_call: TRBV7-2; j_call: TRBJ2-1; cdr3_nt: TGTGCCAGCAGCCGAGGGACTACCAATGAGCAGTTCTTC; cdr3_aa: CASSRGTTNEQFF
d_call: TRBD1; clone_size: once; v_call: TRBV5-1; j_call: TRBJ1-1; cdr3_nt: TGCGCCAGCAGCCTGACAGGGGGCCTCATGAACACTGAAGCTTTCTTT; cdr3_aa: CASSLTGGLMNTEAFF
d_call: -; clone_size: -; v_call: TRBV19; j_call: TRBJ1-2; cdr3_nt: TGTGCCAGTAGTCCTGGGGGCCTCGCCCGCCCTAACTATGGCTACACCTTC; cdr3_aa: CASSPGGLARPNYGYTF
d_call: TRBD2; clone_size: -; v_call: TRBV20-1; j_call: TRBJ2-5; cdr3_nt: TGCATGTTTAGACTAGCGGAGACCCAGTACTTC; cdr3_aa: CMFRLAETQYF
d_call: -; clone_size: -; v_call: TRBV19; j_call: TRBJ1-2; cdr3_nt: TGTGCCAGTAGTATCGGCGGTGGCTACACCTTC; cdr3_aa: CASSIGGGYTF
d_call: TRBD2; clone_size: -; v_call: TRBV7-2; j_call: TRBJ2-1; cdr3_nt: TGTGCCAGCAGCGAAAGGTTACTAGCGGGAGGTAATGAGCAGTTCTTC; cdr3_aa: CASSERLLAGGNEQFF
d_call: -; clone_size: -; v_call: TRBV6-2/TRBV6-3; j_call: TRBJ2-1; cdr3_nt: TGTGCCAGCAGCCTGCTAGCGTTGGGGAATGAGCAGTTCTTC; cdr3_aa: CASSLLALGNEQFF
d_call: TRBD1; clone_size: once; v_call: TRBV30; j_call: TRBJ2-5; cdr3_nt: TGTGCCTTGATACAGGGGGCCCTCGTAACGGGGGAGACCCAGTACTTC; cdr3_aa: CALIQGALVTGETQYF
d_call: -; clone_size: -; v_call: TRBV25-1; j_call: TRBJ1-2; cdr3_nt: TGTGCCAGCAGCTCCGACAGGTCGAGCTATGGCTACACCTTC; cdr3_aa: CASSSDRSSYGYTF
d_call: TRBD1; clone_size: -; v_call: TRBV5-1; j_call: TRBJ2-1; cdr3_nt: TGCGCCAGCAGCTTTACAGGGGCCGCCTACAATGAGCAGTTCTTC; cdr3_aa: CASSFTGAAYNEQFF
d_call: TRBD1; clone_size: -; v_call: TRBV5-6; j_call: TRBJ1-5; cdr3_nt: TGTGCCAGCAGCTTGGGACCCCAGGGGGAGACTCAGCCCCAGCATTTT; cdr3_aa: CASSLGPQGETQPQHF
d_call: -; clone_size: -; v_call: TRBV5-1; j_call: TRBJ2-7; cdr3_nt: TGCGCCAGCAGCCCTCGACCCGAACAGGCCTACGAGCAGTACTTC; cdr3_aa: CASSPRPEQAYEQYF
d_call: -; clone_size: -; v_call: TRBV5-5; j_call: TRBJ1-4; cdr3_nt: TGTGCCAGCAGCTTCCAGGGAGAAAAACTGTTTTTT; cdr3_aa: CASSFQGEKLFF
d_call: TRBD2; clone_size: -; v_call: TRBV29-1; j_call: TRBJ2-5; cdr3_nt: TGCAGCGTTGAACGAGCGGCGGGACTAGCGGGAAAAGAGACCCAGTACTTC; cdr3_aa: CSVERAAGLAGKETQYF
d_call: TRBD2; clone_size: once; v_call: TRBV2; j_call: TRBJ2-5; cdr3_nt: TGTGCCAGCAGTGGGGCAGCGGGGGTGGAGACCCAGTACTTC; cdr3_aa: CASSGAAGVETQYF
d_call: -; clone_size: many; v_call: TRBV9; j_call: TRBJ2-7; cdr3_nt: TGTGCCAGCAGCCCAGGGAACGCGGGGAACGAGCAGTACTTC; cdr3_aa: CASSPGNAGNEQYF
d_call: -; clone_size: -; v_call: TRBV19; j_call: TRBJ1-5; cdr3_nt: TGTGCCAGTAGTACCTCCGGGGGAGGAGGCCCTAATCAGCCCCAGCATTTT; cdr3_aa: CASSTSGGGGPNQPQHF
d_call: TRBD2; clone_size: -; v_call: TRBV5-1; j_call: TRBJ2-5; cdr3_nt: TGCGCCAGCAGCTTGGGAGCGGGGGGGCCGGAGACCCAGTACTTC; cdr3_aa: CASSLGAGGPETQYF
d_call: -; clone_size: -; v_call: TRBV7-7; j_call: TRBJ2-5; cdr3_nt: TGTGCCAGCAGCGCTACGCCTAATAGATTAAGAGAGACCCAGTACTTC; cdr3_aa: CASSATPNRLRETQYF
d_call: TRBD1; clone_size: -; v_call: TRBV7-2; j_call: TRBJ1-2; cdr3_nt: TGTGCCAGCAGCCCGGGACAGGACTATGGCTACACCTTC; cdr3_aa: CASSPGQDYGYTF
d_call: TRBD1; clone_size: -; v_call: TRBV18; j_call: TRBJ1-1; cdr3_nt: TGTGCCAGCTCACCACAGGGGGCTGGAGGCACTGAAGCTTTCTTT; cdr3_aa: CASSPQGAGGTEAFF